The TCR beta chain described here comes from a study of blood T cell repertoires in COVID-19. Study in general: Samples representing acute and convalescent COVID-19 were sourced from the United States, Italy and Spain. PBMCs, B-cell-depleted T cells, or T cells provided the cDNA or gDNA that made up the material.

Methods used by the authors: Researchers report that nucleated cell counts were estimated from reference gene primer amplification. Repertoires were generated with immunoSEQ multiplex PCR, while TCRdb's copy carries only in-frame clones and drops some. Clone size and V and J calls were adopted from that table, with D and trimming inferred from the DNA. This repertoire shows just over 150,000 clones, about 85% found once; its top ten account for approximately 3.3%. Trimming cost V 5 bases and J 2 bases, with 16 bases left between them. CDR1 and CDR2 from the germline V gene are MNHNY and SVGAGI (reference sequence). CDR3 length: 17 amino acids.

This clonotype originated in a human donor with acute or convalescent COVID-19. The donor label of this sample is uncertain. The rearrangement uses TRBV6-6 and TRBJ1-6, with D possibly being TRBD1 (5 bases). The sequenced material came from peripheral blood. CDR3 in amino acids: CASSLHPTGPYNSPLHF. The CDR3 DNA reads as TGTGCCAGCAGTCTACATCCCACAGGACCCTATAATTCACCCCTCCACTTT.